One T cell receptor (beta chain) is described in this entry. Antigen specificity is unknown. This record comes from a study of T cells expressing NK-cell markers. Study-level information: Each TCR beta repertoire originated in sorted T cells that were CD3+CD56+NKG2C+, CD3+CD56+NKG2C- or CD3+CD56-NKG2C+. Serological testing identified most of the eight sequenced donors as HCMV-seropositive and one as seronegative.

Production of TCR beta cDNA relied on 5'RACE template switching with UMIs. TCRdb reprocessed the 5' RACE reads; each CDR3 protein has one entry and no DNA is given. The sample holds a few hundred thousand distinct CDR3 sequences. Broader study findings: Whether expanded NKG2C-expressing T cell clones recognize HCMV is unknown.

Sequenced sample: blood T cells: a sorted CD56 or NKG2C T cell subset, CD4+ or CD8+ T cells, or bulk PBMC T cells (not recorded which). This clonotype originated in a man younger than 30 in good health.

Here the CDR3 reads CASSLYYDQPQHF. The chain recombines TRBV5-1 with TRBJ1-5. The CDR3 is made up of 13 amino acids. Germline lookup yields CDR1 SGHRS and CDR2 YFSETQ.